These T cell receptor beta chains were read from a single sample in a study of T cell responses to AZD1222 COVID-19 vaccine. Method: immunoSEQ multiplex PCR; TCRdb's copy keeps in-frame clones and lacks some. The sample yields 95,000 to 130,000 clones, about 90% seen once. Sequenced here: peripheral blood, sampled on day 0 of AZD1222 vaccination. The source is an adult in good health. Each CDR3 is given with its conserved first and last residue. D genes are given only for firm matches. Part of the rows lack a size; the others show once, few, many or a class for expanded clones.

D gene	clone size	J gene	V gene	CDR3 DNA	CDR3 protein
TRBD1	.	TRBJ1-1	TRBV13	TGTGCCAGCAGCTTCCTGGGACAGGGGGTATTGGGGAACACTGAAGCTTTCTTT	CASSFLGQGVLGNTEAFF
.	.	TRBJ1-1	TRBV11-2	TGTGCCAGCAGCTTTGGGGATAGGGGCACTGAAGCTTTCTTT	CASSFGDRGTEAFF
.	.	TRBJ2-3	TRBV9	TGTGCCAGCAGCGTAGGCACAGATACGCAGTATTTT	CASSVGTDTQYF
.	.	TRBJ1-1	TRBV13	TGTGCCAGCAGCTTAGCTTTGGTCGGTAAGACCTCGCTTAACACTGAAGCTTTCTTT	CASSLALVGKTSLNTEAFF
.	.	TRBJ1-2	TRBV5-1	TGCGCCAGCAGCTTGGGATCGGGGGGTGGCTACACCTTC	CASSLGSGGGYTF
TRBD1	few	TRBJ2-7	TRBV4-2	TGTGCCAGCAGCCAAGATTCCGGGACAGGGATTCGTAACGAGCAGTACTTC	CASSQDSGTGIRNEQYF
.	.	TRBJ2-3	TRBV20-1	TGCAGTTCTTCAGGTTCAGATACGCAGTATTTT	CSSSGSDTQYF
.	.	TRBJ2-7	TRBV6-5	TGTGCCAGCAGTTACGGCCACGCAGACCCCTACGAGCAGTACTTC	CASSYGHADPYEQYF
TRBD1	.	TRBJ1-2	TRBV7-2	TGTGCCAGCAGCTTAGATTCAGGGGGCACTAGCTACACCTTC	CASSLDSGGTSYTF
.	.	TRBJ1-1	TRBV19	TGTGCCAGTAGTAAGACCCATGAAGCTTTCTTT	CASSKTHEAFF
.	.	TRBJ2-1	TRBV5-4	TGTGCCAGCAGCACGGGCCAAGGCGGGCCCTACAATGAGCAGTTCTTC	CASSTGQGGPYNEQFF
TRBD1	.	TRBJ1-6	TRBV9	TGTGCCAGCAGCGTAGCTACGGGACAGAGTTCACCCCTCCACTTT	CASSVATGQSSPLHF
.	.	TRBJ1-1	TRBV18	TGTGCCAGCTCAGCACAGGACGCTAACACTGAAGCTTTCTTT	CASSAQDANTEAFF
TRBD1	.	TRBJ2-3	TRBV12-3/TRBV12-4	TGTGCCAGCAGACAGGGGTTCACAGATACGCAGTATTTT	CASRQGFTDTQYF
.	.	TRBJ2-3	TRBV7-9	TGTGCCAGCAGCTTTCCCCTCGGACAGACGCATAGCACAGATACGCAGTATTTT	CASSFPLGQTHSTDTQYF
.	.	TRBJ2-2	TRBV6-4	TGTGCCAGCAGTGTAAGCGCGATCTCCGGGGAGCTGTTTTTT	CASSVSAISGELFF
.	few	TRBJ1-2	TRBV19	TGTGCCAGTAGTGTCCGTCCGGGGGGTGCAAACTATGGCTACACCTTC	CASSVRPGGANYGYTF
TRBD1	once	TRBJ2-7	TRBV7-2	TGTGCGGAGCCTCCGGGACAGGGGGCGCGGACCTACGAGCAGTACTTC	CAEPPGQGARTYEQYF
TRBD1	.	TRBJ2-3	TRBV30	TGTGCCTGGAGCCAGGGGGTGACAGATACGCAGTATTTT	CAWSQGVTDTQYF
.	.	TRBJ1-1	TRBV28	TGTGCCAGCAGTCCCGGGGGGTGGGACACTGAAGCTTTCTTT	CASSPGGWDTEAFF